These 15 T cell receptor beta chains were all obtained from the same sample, sequenced in a study of control samples from healthy donors and cancer patients. Clones were sequenced by immunoSEQ multiplex PCR, and TCRdb holds only the in-frame ones, with some missing. The repertoire holds some 51,000 clones, around 90% seen once, with 3.5% to 4% in the top ten. Sequenced material: blood. These receptors were collected from a middle-aged man in good health.

This chain joins TRBV5-1 and TRBJ2-3; 16 bases are shared with TRBD2. The trim removed 3 bases at V and 5 bases at J, leaving 9 bases unmatched. Germline values: CDR1 SGHRS, CDR2 YFSETQ. This CDR3 comprises 18 residues. In DNA form, the CDR3 reads TGCGCCAGCAGCTGGTCCGGGACTAGCGGGAGGGTGGAAGATACGCAGTATTTT. It codes for CASSWSGTSGRVEDTQYF.

The chain has TRBV9 and TRBJ2-1; TRBD2 matches 7 bases. V lost 1 base and J lost 0; bases outside the gene matches: 7. The CDR3 length is 17 residues. Germline CDR1 and CDR2: SGDLS and YYNGEE. This chain's CDR3 is CASSVRDYISSYNEQFF. The CDR3 bases are TGTGCCAGCAGCGTACGGGACTACATCAGCTCCTACAATGAGCAGTTCTTC. Variable domain in full (rest from reference TRBV9 and TRBJ2-1): DSGVTQTPKHLITATGQRVTLRCSPRSGDLSVYWYQQSLDQGLQFLIQYYNGEERAKGNILERFSAQQFPDLHSELNLSSLELGDSALYFCASSVRDYISSYNEQFFGPGTRLTVL.

The J gene is TRBJ2-7, the V gene TRBV11-3; TRBD1 agrees at 10 bases. The V segment lost 3 bases and the J segment 5 bases; nucleotides outside the gene matches: 4. CDR1 and CDR2 from the germline V gene are SGHNT and YENEEA. This CDR3 comprises 14 residues. CDR3 region: CASSLGQGNNEQYF. The CDR3 coding sequence is TGTGCCAGCAGCTTGGGACAGGGGAACAACGAGCAGTACTTC. Using reference TRBV11-3 and TRBJ2-7 for the parts outside the CDR3, the full variable domain is EAGVVQSPRYKIIEKKQPVAFWCNPISGHNTLYWYLQNLGQGPELLIRYENEEAVDDSQLPKDRFSAERLKGVDSTLKIQPAELGDSAVYLCASSLGQGNNEQYFGPGTRLTVT.

V usage is TRBV6-6 and J usage is TRBJ2-7; a weak D match, TRBD1 (6 bases). CDR3 length: 13 amino acids. CDR1 is MNHNY and CDR2 is SVGAGI in the germline V gene (reference sequence). Trimming stripped 7 bases from V and 3 bases from J, with 13 bases between. DNA for the CDR3: TGTGCCAGCACCACAGGGAAAGACTACGAGCAGTACTTC. Its protein product is CASTTGKDYEQYF.

The chain uses TRBV9 and TRBJ2-2; no firm D call. Germline CDR1 reads SGDLS; CDR2 reads YYNGEE. The CDR3 loop spans 15 amino acids. V dropped 3 bases and J dropped 6 bases, with 15 bases sitting between them. Written as DNA, the CDR3 is TGTGCCAGCAGCGGGCGACTCACGGGCCCCGGGGAGCTGTTTTTT. Translation gives CASSGRLTGPGELFF. The variable domain in full, completed from reference TRBV9 and TRBJ2-2, reads DSGVTQTPKHLITATGQRVTLRCSPRSGDLSVYWYQQSLDQGLQFLIQYYNGEERAKGNILERFSAQQFPDLHSELNLSSLELGDSALYFCASSGRLTGPGELFFGEGSRLTVL.

The chain links TRBV10-3 to TRBJ2-7; no reliable D call. The length of the CDR3 is 13 residues. V was clipped by 5 bases and J by 3 bases, with 11 bases between them. The germline V gene encodes CDR1 ENHRY and CDR2 SYGVKD. The CDR3 is CAISSGPYYEQYF. Here the CDR3 DNA reads TGTGCCATCAGTTCCGGGCCCTACTACGAGCAGTACTTC.

The chain uses TRBV10-2 and TRBJ2-7; TRBD2 agrees at 14 bases. The CDR3 runs 15 residues. The germline V gene encodes CDR1 WSHSY and CDR2 SAAADI. V dropped 10 bases and J dropped 2; count of bases not matched to a gene: 7. This chain's CDR3 is CATGLAGVNPYEQYF. CDR3 in DNA: TGCGCCACGGGACTAGCGGGAGTGAACCCCTACGAGCAGTACTTC.

This chain joins TRBV3-1 (or the pseudogene TRBV3-2) and TRBJ1-3; 10 positions agree with TRBD1. Germline V CDR1 and CDR2: LGHDT, YNNKEL (reference sequence). The CDR3 consists of 17 residues. The J segment lost 4 bases and the V segment lost 2 bases, leaving 8 bases of the junction unmatched. The CDR3 DNA reads as TGTGCCAGCAGCCAATCGACAGGGGGCTATTTGGGAAACACCATATATTTT. Translating it yields CASSQSTGGYLGNTIYF.

V is TRBV29-1 and J is TRBJ1-1; no clear D gene. The CDR3 extends over 10 amino acids. Looked up from germline, CDR1 is SQVTM and CDR2 is ANQGSEA. Trimming cost V 6 bases and J 5 bases, with 7 bases left between them. In DNA form, the CDR3 reads TGCAGCGTATCAGAGACTGAAGCTTTCTTT. Translating it yields CSVSETEAFF. Full variable domain (rest looked up from reference TRBV29-1 and TRBJ1-1): SAVISQKPSRDICQRGTSLTIQCQVDSQVTMMFWYRQQPGQSLTLIATANQGSEATYESGFVIDKFPISRPNLTFSTLTVSNMSPEDSSIYLCSVSETEAFFGQGTRLTVV.

The chain uses TRBV7-3 and TRBJ2-3; D is possibly TRBD1 or TRBD2 (5 bases each). The CDR3 runs to 17 residues. The V and J ends lost 5 bases and 0 bases respectively, with 18 bases between them. CDR1 and CDR2 (germline): SGHTA, FQGTGA. Here the CDR3 DNA reads TGTGCCAGCAGCCCATACGGGACGCCCCTTAGCACAGATACGCAGTATTTT. Its translation is CASSPYGTPLSTDTQYF.

The J gene is TRBJ2-2, the V gene TRBV4-2; a weak D match, TRBD2 (8 bases). V lost 1 base to trimming and J lost 5 bases, with 17 bases between them. CDR3 length: 17 amino acids. Germline loops: CDR1 LGHNA, CDR2 YNFKEQ. The DNA of the CDR3 is TGTGCCAGCAGCCAAGGAGGGGGCGGGAGGCAGACCGGGGAGCTGTTTTTT. It specifies CASSQGGGGRQTGELFF.

In this sample, this clone turned up once. The chain uses TRBV5-8 and TRBJ2-7, with 9 bases that match TRBD1. The CDR3 sequence is 13 residues long. The V gene's germline CDR1 is SGHTS and CDR2 YDEGEE. After removal of 4 bases from V and 2 bases from J, the junction contained 1 base not matched to a gene. For the CDR3, the DNA is TGTGCCAGCAGCCGGGACAGGGCCTACGAGCAGTACTTC. The encoded protein is CASSRDRAYEQYF.

The chain uses TRBV29-1 and TRBJ2-3, with D possibly being TRBD1 (5 bases). The germline V and J ends were trimmed by 1 base and 0 bases, with 29 bases remaining between them. Germline lookup yields CDR1 SQVTM and CDR2 ANQGSEA. This CDR3 contains 21 residues. The CDR3 region is CSVEGHRRQIPSPTSTDTQYF. The DNA for the CDR3 is TGCAGCGTTGAAGGTCACAGACGACAGATTCCCTCCCCCACTAGCACAGATACGCAGTATTTT.

The chain recombines TRBV19 with TRBJ2-1; TRBD2 matches at 8 bases. Trimming removed 2 bases from V and 7 bases from J; junction bases left unmatched: 13. The CDR3 sequence is 17 residues long. Germline V gives CDR1 LNHDA, CDR2 SQIVND (reference sequence). The CDR3 DNA reads as TGTGCCAGTAGTATACGAATATACAGCGGGAGTACTAATGAGCAGTTCTTC. Encoded protein: CASSIRIYSGSTNEQFF.

On this clone: The same CDR3 also results from other DNA sequences found in this sample. The J gene is TRBJ2-3, the V gene TRBV27, with D perhaps TRBD2 (6 bases). Germline CDR1 reads MNHEY; CDR2 reads SMNVEV (reference sequence). Trimming pared 7 bases from V and 1 base from J, leaving 12 bases between. The CDR3 extends over 14 amino acids. This CDR3 reads CASTDRERTDTQYF. For the CDR3, the DNA is TGTGCCAGCACCGACCGGGAGCGCACAGATACGCAGTATTTT.